This entry lists 19 T cell receptor beta chains sequenced from one sample in a study of naive and memory T cell subsets (TCRdb year 2017). Receptors were amplified or captured by UMI-ligation and nested PCR. Sequencing was performed on an Illumina MiSeq. An equimolar mix of two oligonucleotides covering both TRBC1 and TRBC2 was used as the beta constant-region primer. The raw public reads went through TCRdb reprocessing: fastp at Q25, MiXCR clone calling, in-frame beta chains kept. All rows with the same CDR3 protein become a single entry with the most common DNA and genes. Within this sample are around 4,600 distinct CDR3 sequences, with about 7% of them counted one time only. The ten largest clones capture roughly 84% of the sample. Material for sequencing was CD4+ TEMRA cells from blood. Taken with the paper, the label for cell subset or site translates to: effector memory re-expressing CD45RA, CD45RA+ CD27-. All receptors derive from a human donor in good health.

This clonotype was counted ten times or more. The rearrangement links TRBV4-2 to TRBJ1-5; maybe TRBD1 (6 bases). This CDR3 is built from 19 residues. Germline V gene lookup returns CDR1 LGHNA and CDR2 YNFKEQ. Trimming took off 0 bases at V and 4 bases at J, with 22 bases between the two ends. Here the CDR3 DNA reads TGTGCCAGCAGCCAAGAATCCGGTATAGCCGGGGGCCCAAATCAGCCCCAGCATTTT. As protein: CASSQESGIAGGPNQPQHF.

The chain carries TRBV9 and TRBJ2-5; a weak D match, TRBD1 (5 bases). V was cut by 2 bases and J by 2 bases, with 16 bases left in between. Germline V gene sequence: CDR1 SGDLS, CDR2 YYNGEE. This CDR3 region has 16 residues. Here the CDR3 DNA reads TGTGCCAGCAGCGTTAATACTGGACAAATACAAGAGACCCAGTACTTC. Residues: CASSVNTGQIQETQYF.

The gene calls are TRBV10-1 and TRBJ2-3; 9 bases match TRBD1. The V segment lost 4 bases and the J segment 2 bases; nucleotides outside the gene matches: 10. The CDR3 spans 17 residues. Germline CDR1 and CDR2: WNHNN and SYGVQD (reference sequence). The CDR3 DNA follows: TGCGCCAGCAGTGGCCATCCGGGACAGGGTGTCACAGATACGCAGTATTTT. Translated: CASSGHPGQGVTDTQYF.

V and J are TRBV30 and TRBJ1-5; D gene ambiguous. CDR1 and CDR2 from the germline V gene are GTSNPN and SVGIG (reference sequence). V was shortened by 8 bases and J by 7 bases, with 15 bases between the two germline ends. The CDR3 consists of 12 residues. CDR3 DNA sequence: TGTGCCCTGGGAGGGTTTGGGCAGCCCCAGCATTTT. Its protein product is CALGGFGQPQHF.

The sample holds a few counts of this clonotype. The chain combines TRBV18 with TRBJ1-2; 7 bases match TRBD1. V dropped 1 base and J dropped 3; count of bases not matched to a gene: 5. The CDR3 is 15 residues long. The germline gives CDR1 KGHSH, CDR2 LQKENI. CDR3 in amino acids: CASSPRQGVDYGYTF. CDR3 nucleotide sequence: TGTGCCAGCTCACCACGGCAGGGGGTGGACTATGGCTACACCTTC.

This clonotype occurred many times. The V gene is TRBV29-1, the J gene TRBJ2-1, with 8 nucleotides matching TRBD2. Germline V CDR1 and CDR2: SQVTM, ANQGSEA. Trimming took 7 bases from V and 6 from J; bases not matched to a gene: 5. CDR3 length equals 12 residues. DNA for the CDR3: TGCAGCGGCTCTAGCGGGTTCAATGAGCAGTTCTTC. It codes for CSGSSGFNEQFF.

In its sample, this clonotype was seen a few times. The V and J genes are TRBV6-6 and TRBJ2-7; 11 nucleotides match TRBD1. The junction had 3 bases not matched to a gene; V was cut back by 2 bases and J by 3 bases. CDR1 and CDR2 (germline): MNHNY, SVGAGI (reference sequence). The length of the CDR3 is 15 residues. The CDR3 DNA sequence: TGTGCCAGCAGTTACCCCGGGACAGGGGGCTACGAGCAGTACTTC. This gives the protein CASSYPGTGGYEQYF.

The sample holds many counts of this clonotype. This may be a read error: a much more frequent sequence differs by one nucleotide. The V and J genes are TRBV5-1 and TRBJ2-1, with D perhaps matching TRBD1 or TRBD2 (5 bases each). This CDR3 is 14 amino acids long. Germline CDR1 reads SGHRS; CDR2 reads YFSETQ. CDR3 residues: CANSASPGGNEQFF. CDR3 DNA sequence: TGCGCCAACAGCGCTTCACCTGGGGGCAATGAGCAGTTCTTC.

This clonotype showed up many times. V and J are TRBV2 and TRBJ1-4; D gene unclear. V was pared by 4 bases and J by 6 bases, with 9 bases between. This CDR3 has 13 residues. CDR1 and CDR2 from the germline V gene are SNHLY and FYNNEI. In DNA form, the CDR3 reads TGTGCCAGCAGTGGTCTAGGTTATGAAAAACTGTTTTTT. Its translation is CASSGLGYEKLFF.

This clonotype was recorded at least ten times. The chain joins TRBV7-2 to TRBJ2-3; 9 bases match TRBD2. There are 17 residues in the CDR3. V trimming: 2 bases; J trimming: 3 bases; junction bases outside the gene matches: 9. Germline V gene data show CDR1 as SGHTA and CDR2 as FQGNSA. CDR3 nucleotide sequence: TGTGCCAGCAGCTTAAAAGTAGTTACTAGCGGGACAGATACGCAGTATTTT. As protein: CASSLKVVTSGTDTQYF.

This clonotype was detected many times. The gene calls are TRBV5-1 and TRBJ2-1, with 11 positions matching TRBD2. The ends lost 2 bases at V and 6 bases at J; junction bases unmatched: 13. The CDR3 has 18 residues. Germline loops: CDR1 SGHRS, CDR2 YFSETQ. As DNA, the CDR3 is TGCGCCAGCAGCTTTAGACTAGCGGGACTGCAGGAGGCCAATGAGCAGTTCTTC. This translates into CASSFRLAGLQEANEQFF.

This clonotype was counted at least ten times. The chain has TRBV6-2 or TRBV6-3 and TRBJ2-2; D not certain. Germline CDR1 and CDR2: MNHEY and SVGEGT. CDR3 length equals 13 residues. Trimming removed 5 bases from V and 8 bases from J, with 12 bases in between. CDR3 bases: TGTGCCAGCAGTCGTACAACGACGGGGGAGCTGTTTTTT. Translated, it gives CASSRTTTGELFF.

This clonotype was counted between two and nine times. The chain carries TRBV19 and TRBJ1-2, with 11 bases identical to TRBD1. Germline V gene sequence: CDR1 LNHDA, CDR2 SQIVND (reference sequence). V gave up 6 bases and J gave up 9 bases; unmatched junction bases: 6. The CDR3 has 13 residues. This CDR3 reads CASRGQGAVSYTF. The CDR3 DNA is TGTGCCAGTAGAGGACAGGGGGCGGTCAGCTACACCTTC.

This clonotype showed up many times. V and J are TRBV28 and TRBJ1-3; no definite D call. The CDR3 consists of 14 residues. Germline-derived CDR1 and CDR2 are MDHEN and SYDVKM. Trimming removed 2 bases at V and 1 base at J, with 6 bases between. CDR3 sequence (DNA): TGTGCCAGCAGTTTACAACAGTCTGGAAACACCATATATTTT. It codes for CASSLQQSGNTIYF.

This clonotype was found many times. The rearrangement joins TRBV28 to TRBJ1-2; 8 positions agree with TRBD1. The CDR3 contains 15 residues. Germline trimming cut 3 bases from V and 4 bases from J; bases unmatched to any gene: 7. Germline-derived CDR1 and CDR2 are MDHEN and SYDVKM. This CDR3 is CASSFGTGNPYGYTF. The CDR3 DNA follows: TGTGCCAGCAGTTTTGGGACAGGCAATCCCTATGGCTACACCTTC.

At least ten counts were recorded for this clonotype. The rearrangement uses TRBV14 and TRBJ2-3, with 7 positions matching TRBD1. CDR1 SGHDN and CDR2 FVKESK come from the germline V gene. This CDR3 contains 14 residues. Unmatched junction bases numbered 3, after V lost 4 bases and J lost 2 bases. As DNA, the CDR3 is TGTGCCAGCAGCCGGGGACAGACCACAGATACGCAGTATTTT. Its translation: CASSRGQTTDTQYF.

This chain joins TRBV27 and TRBJ1-2; 10 bases are shared with TRBD1. The V segment lost 5 bases and the J segment 6 bases; nucleotides outside the gene matches: 6. Germline V gene data show CDR1 as MNHEY and CDR2 as SMNVEV (reference sequence). The CDR3 has 14 residues. The CDR3 nucleotides read TGTGCCAGCAGTCCATGGACAGGGGGGAATGGCTACACCTTC. Translation gives CASSPWTGGNGYTF.

There are a few counts of this clonotype. The rearrangement joins TRBV5-4 to TRBJ2-3; TRBD2 is a possible D gene (5 bases). Germline V gene lookup returns CDR1 SGHNT and CDR2 YYREEE (reference sequence). Trimming shortened V by 0 bases and J by 3 bases, and 11 bases separated the two germline ends. The CDR3 spans 15 residues. For the CDR3, the DNA is TGTGCCAGCAGCTTGGCTGTGCCGGGAACAGATACGCAGTATTTT. Its translation is CASSLAVPGTDTQYF.

CDR3: CASSRLVSDTQYF. The DNA for the CDR3 is TGTGCCAGCAGCCGACTAGTTTCAGATACGCAGTATTTT. This sequence joins TRBV7-2 and TRBJ2-3; tentatively, D is TRBD2 (6 bases). The CDR3 runs 13 residues. V dropped 5 bases and J dropped 4 bases, with 10 bases sitting between them. Germline loops: CDR1 SGHTA, CDR2 FQGNSA.